This T cell receptor (beta chain) is from a study of blood T cell repertoires in COVID-19. Study information: Sites across the United States, Italy and Spain contributed samples from acute and convalescent COVID-19. T cells, B-cell-depleted T cells, or PBMCs supplied cDNA or gDNA.

Method: immunoSEQ multiplex PCR; TCRdb's copy keeps in-frame clones and lacks some. The sample holds about 370,000 clones; approximately 88% are singletons and the top ten take 3%. During active infection, Seattle patients enrolled and were then monitored through disease. The V gene's germline CDR1 is MNHEY and CDR2 SMNVEV (reference sequence). CDR3 length equals 16 residues. V gave up 1 base and J gave up 4 bases, with 16 bases separating them. The sample consisted of peripheral blood. The clonotype originates from a woman in her thirties with COVID-19, enrolled during active disease. V and J are TRBV27 and TRBJ1-1; tentatively, D is TRBD1 (5 bases). The CDR3 protein is CASSLFGGTLGTEAFF. CDR3 nucleotide sequence: TGTGCCAGCAGTTTATTTGGTGGGACTCTGGGCACTGAAGCTTTCTTT.